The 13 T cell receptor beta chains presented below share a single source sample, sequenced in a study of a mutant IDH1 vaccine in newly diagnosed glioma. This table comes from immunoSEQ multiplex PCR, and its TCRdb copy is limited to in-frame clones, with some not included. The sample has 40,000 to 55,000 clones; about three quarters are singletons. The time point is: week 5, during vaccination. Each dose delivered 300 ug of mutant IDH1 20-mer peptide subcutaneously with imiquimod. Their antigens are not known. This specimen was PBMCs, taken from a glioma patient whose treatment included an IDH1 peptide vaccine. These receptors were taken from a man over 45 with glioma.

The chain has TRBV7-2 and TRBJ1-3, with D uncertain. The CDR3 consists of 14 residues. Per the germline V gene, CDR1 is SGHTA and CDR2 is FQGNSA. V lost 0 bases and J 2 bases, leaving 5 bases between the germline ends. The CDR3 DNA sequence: TGTGCCAGCAGCTTAGCGCAGGCTGGAAACACCATATATTTT. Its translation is CASSLAQAGNTIYF.

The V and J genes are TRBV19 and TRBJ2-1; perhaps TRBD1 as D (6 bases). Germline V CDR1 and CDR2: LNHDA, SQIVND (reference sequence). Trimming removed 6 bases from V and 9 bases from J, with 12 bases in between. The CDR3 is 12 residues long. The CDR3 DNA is TGTGCCAGTAGGTCGAACAGGGTTGAGCAGTTCTTC. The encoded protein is CASRSNRVEQFF.

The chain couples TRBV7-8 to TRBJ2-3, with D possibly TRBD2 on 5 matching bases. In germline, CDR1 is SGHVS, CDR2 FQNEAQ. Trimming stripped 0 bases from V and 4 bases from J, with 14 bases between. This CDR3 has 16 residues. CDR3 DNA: TGTGCCAGCAGCTTAGCGCGTAGGACTGGCGCAGATACGCAGTATTTT. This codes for CASSLARRTGADTQYF. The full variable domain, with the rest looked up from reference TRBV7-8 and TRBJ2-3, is GAGVSQSPRYKVAKRGQDVALRCDPISGHVSLFWYQQALGQGPEFLTYFQNEAQLDKSGLPSDRFFAERPEGSVSTLKIQRTQQEDSAVYLCASSLARRTGADTQYFGPGTRLTVL.

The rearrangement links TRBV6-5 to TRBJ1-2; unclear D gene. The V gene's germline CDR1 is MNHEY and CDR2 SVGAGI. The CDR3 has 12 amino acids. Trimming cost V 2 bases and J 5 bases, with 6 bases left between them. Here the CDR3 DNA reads TGTGCCAGCAGTTACAATCAGTATGGCTACACCTTC. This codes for CASSYNQYGYTF.

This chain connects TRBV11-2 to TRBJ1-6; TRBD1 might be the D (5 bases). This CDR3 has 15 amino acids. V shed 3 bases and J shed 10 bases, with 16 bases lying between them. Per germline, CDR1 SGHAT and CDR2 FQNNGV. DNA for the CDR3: TGTGCCAGCAGCTTGGGAGGGCAGGGAGGATCACCCCTCCACTTT. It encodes CASSLGGQGGSPLHF.

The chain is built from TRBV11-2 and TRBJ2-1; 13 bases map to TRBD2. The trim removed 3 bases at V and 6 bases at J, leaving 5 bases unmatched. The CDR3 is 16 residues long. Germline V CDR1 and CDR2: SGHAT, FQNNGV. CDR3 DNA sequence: TGTGCCAGCAGCTTTACTAGCGGGGGGGCCTCCAATGAGCAGTTCTTC. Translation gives CASSFTSGGASNEQFF.

CDR3 in amino acids: CASSSGGGANEKLFF. The CDR3 DNA is TGTGCCAGCAGCTCAGGGGGGGGTGCTAATGAAAAACTGTTTTTT. The V call is TRBV7-2, the J call TRBJ1-4; 7 bases are shared with TRBD1. Per the germline V gene, CDR1 is SGHTA and CDR2 is FQGNSA. The CDR3 totals 15 residues. J was trimmed by 3 bases and V by 4 bases; bases with no gene match: 5.

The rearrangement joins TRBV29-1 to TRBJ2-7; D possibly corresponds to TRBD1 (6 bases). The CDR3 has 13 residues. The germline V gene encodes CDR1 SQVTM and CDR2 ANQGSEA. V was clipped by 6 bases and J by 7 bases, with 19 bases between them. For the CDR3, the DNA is TGCAGCGTGGAAACAAGGGGGAGTGGAGAGCAGTACTTC. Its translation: CSVETRGSGEQYF.

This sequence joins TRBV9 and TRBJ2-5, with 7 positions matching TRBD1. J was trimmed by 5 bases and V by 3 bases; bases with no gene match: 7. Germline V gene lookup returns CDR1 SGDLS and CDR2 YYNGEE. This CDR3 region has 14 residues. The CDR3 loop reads CASSATDRVETQYF. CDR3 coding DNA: TGTGCCAGCAGCGCAACCGACAGGGTTGAGACCCAGTACTTC.

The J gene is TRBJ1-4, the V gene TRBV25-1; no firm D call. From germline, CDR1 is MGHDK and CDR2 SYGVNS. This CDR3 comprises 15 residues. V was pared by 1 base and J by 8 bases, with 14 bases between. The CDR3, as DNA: TGTGCCAGCAGTGAATTAGACGCCGGCGAAGAAAAACTGTTTTTT. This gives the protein CASSELDAGEEKLFF. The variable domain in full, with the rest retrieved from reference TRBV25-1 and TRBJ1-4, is EADIYQTPRYLVIGTGKKITLECSQTMGHDKMYWYQQDPGMELHLIHYSYGVNSTEKGDLSSESTVSRIRTEHFPLTLESARPSHTSQYLCASSELDAGEEKLFFGSGTQLSVL.

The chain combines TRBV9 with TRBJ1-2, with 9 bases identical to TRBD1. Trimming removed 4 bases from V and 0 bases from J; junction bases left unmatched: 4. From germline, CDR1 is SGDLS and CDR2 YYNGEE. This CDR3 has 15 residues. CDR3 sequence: CASSPRTGANYGYTF. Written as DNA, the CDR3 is TGTGCCAGCAGCCCCCGGACAGGGGCTAACTATGGCTACACCTTC. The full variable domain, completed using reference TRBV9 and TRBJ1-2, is DSGVTQTPKHLITATGQRVTLRCSPRSGDLSVYWYQQSLDQGLQFLIQYYNGEERAKGNILERFSAQQFPDLHSELNLSSLELGDSALYFCASSPRTGANYGYTFGSGTRLTVV.

The CDR3 protein is CASSGQGLASGNTIYF. The CDR3 DNA is TGCGCCAGCAGCGGACAGGGTCTTGCGTCTGGAAACACCATATATTTT. J is TRBJ1-3 and V is TRBV5-1; 8 bases fit TRBD1. CDR1 is SGHRS and CDR2 is YFSETQ in the germline V gene. This CDR3 comprises 16 residues. J gave up 1 base and V 4 bases, and 7 bases lay outside the gene matches.

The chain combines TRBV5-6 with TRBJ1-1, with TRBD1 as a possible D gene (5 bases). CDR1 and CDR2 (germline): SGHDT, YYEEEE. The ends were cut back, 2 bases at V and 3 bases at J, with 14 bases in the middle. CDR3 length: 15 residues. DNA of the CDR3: TGTGCCAGCAGCTTATTCACAGGTTCCTACACTGAAGCTTTCTTT. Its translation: CASSLFTGSYTEAFF.